The source of this T cell receptor (beta chain) is a study of blood T cell repertoires in COVID-19. Across the study: Acute-phase and convalescent COVID-19 samples originated in the United States, Italy and Spain. PBMCs, B-cell-depleted T cells, or T cells were the source of the cDNA or gDNA that made up the material.

Original methodology: The authors estimated nucleated cell counts from reference gene primer amplification. Data came from immunoSEQ multiplex PCR; TCRdb stores just in-frame clones and leaves some out. V and J calls and clone size come straight from that table; D and trimming were deduced from the DNA. The sample yields a few hundred thousand clones, roughly 90% seen once. Only one count was recorded for this clone. Per the germline V gene, CDR1 is SGHTA and CDR2 is FQGTGA. The CDR3 sequence is 14 residues long. Deletions cut 6 bases from V and 4 bases from J, with 15 bases between. The source is a man younger than 35 with active or convalescent COVID-19. The sample comprised peripheral blood. V is TRBV7-3 and J is TRBJ1-1; D is undetermined. In DNA, the CDR3 is TGTGCCAGCAGACTGATTCGGGTCCCCACTGAAGCTTTCTTT. It specifies CASRLIRVPTEAFF. The variable domain in full, with the rest retrieved from reference TRBV7-3 and TRBJ1-1, is GAGVSQTPSNKVTEKGKYVELRCDPISGHTALYWYRQSLGQGPEFLIYFQGTGAADDSGLPNDRFFAVRPEGSVSTLKIQRTERGDSAVYLCASRLIRVPTEAFFGQGTRLTVV.